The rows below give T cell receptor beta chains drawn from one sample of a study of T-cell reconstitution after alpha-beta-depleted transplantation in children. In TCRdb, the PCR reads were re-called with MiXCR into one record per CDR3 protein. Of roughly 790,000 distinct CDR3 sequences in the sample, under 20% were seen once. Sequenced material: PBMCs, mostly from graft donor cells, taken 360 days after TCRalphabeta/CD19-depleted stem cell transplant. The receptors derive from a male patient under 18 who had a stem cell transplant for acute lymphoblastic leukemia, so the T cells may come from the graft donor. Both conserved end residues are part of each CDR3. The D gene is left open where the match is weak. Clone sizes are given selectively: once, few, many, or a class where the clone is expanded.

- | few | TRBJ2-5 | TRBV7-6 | TGTGCCAGCAGCTTAATCGTAGCGGAGGGCGGTGAGACCCAGTACTTC | CASSLIVAEGGETQYF
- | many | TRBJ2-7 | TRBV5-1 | TGCGCCAGCAGCTTGGCTAGCGACTACGAGCAGTACTTC | CASSLASDYEQYF
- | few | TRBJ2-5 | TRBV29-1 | TGCAGCGTACCTTTTAATACCCAAGAGACCCAGTACTTC | CSVPFNTQETQYF
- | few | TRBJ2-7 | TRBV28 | TGTGCCAGCAGTTTAGGTGGGACCGCCTCCTTCTACGAGCAGTACTTC | CASSLGGTASFYEQYF
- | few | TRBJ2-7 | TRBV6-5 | TGTGCCAGCAGTAACCCGTTTATAGGGGTTTACGAGCAGTACTTC | CASSNPFIGVYEQYF
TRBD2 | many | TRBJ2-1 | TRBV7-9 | TGTGCCAGCAGAAGGACTAGCGGGAGCTCCTACAATGAGCAGTTCTTC | CASRRTSGSSYNEQFF
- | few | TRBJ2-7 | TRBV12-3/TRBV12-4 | TGTGCCAGCAGTTCTCCTCCTAAGGGGAGGCACGAGCAGTACTTC | CASSSPPKGRHEQYF
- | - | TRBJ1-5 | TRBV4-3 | TGCGCCAGCAGCCAATGGTCGGGGGGCGCTTGGGGCAATCAGCCCCAGCATTTT | CASSQWSGGAWGNQPQHF
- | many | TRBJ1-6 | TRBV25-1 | TGTGCCAGCAGTGTCAGTAGCTCCTATAATTCACCCCTCCACTTT | CASSVSSSYNSPLHF
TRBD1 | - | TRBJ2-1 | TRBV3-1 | TGTGCCAGCAGCCAAACAGGGGTCGGGGACAATGAGCAGTTCTTC | CASSQTGVGDNEQFF
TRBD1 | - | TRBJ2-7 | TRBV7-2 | TGTGCCAGCACTGGGACAGGGCACGAGCAGTACTTC | CASTGTGHEQYF
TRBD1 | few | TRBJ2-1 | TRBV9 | TGTGCCAGCAGCGGAAGATGGACAGGACCCTTCAACGGGCAGTTCTTC | CASSGRWTGPFNGQFF
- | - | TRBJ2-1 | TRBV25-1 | TGTGCCAGCAGTGCAACCTGGCGTGGTGCCTACAATGAGCAGTTCTTC | CASSATWRGAYNEQFF
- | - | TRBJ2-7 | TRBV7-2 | TGTGCCAGCAGCTTAGAACGAGCTAGACAGCAGTACTTC | CASSLERARQQYF
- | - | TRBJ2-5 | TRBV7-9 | TGTGCCAGCAGATTGGGTGTTCGGGAGACCCAGTACTTC | CASRLGVRETQYF
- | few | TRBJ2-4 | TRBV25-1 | TGTGCCAGCAGTGCGCGTCAGGGGTCATGGGAAAACATTCAGTACTTC | CASSARQGSWENIQYF
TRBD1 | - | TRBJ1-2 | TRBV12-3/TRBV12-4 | TGTGCCAGCAGTTCGAACAGGGGTAGAGGCTACACCTTC | CASSSNRGRGYTF
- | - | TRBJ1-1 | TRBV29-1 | TGCAGCGTTGAGGTGGCGGGGGGTCCTAGGGCTGAAGCTTTCTTT | CSVEVAGGPRAEAFF
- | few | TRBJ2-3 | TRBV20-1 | TGCAGTGCTAGTGGGTACCTCCCAGGACATAGATTCTCTAGTAGCACAGATACGCAGTATTTT | CSASGYLPGHRFSSSTDTQYF
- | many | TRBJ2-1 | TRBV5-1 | TGCGCCAGCAGCTTGGTCGGGGGAGGAAGGAATGAGCAGTTCTTC | CASSLVGGGRNEQFF
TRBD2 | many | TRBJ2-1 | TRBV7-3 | TGTGCCAGCAGCTTAACTAGCGGGAGGTACAATGAGCAGTTCTTC | CASSLTSGRYNEQFF
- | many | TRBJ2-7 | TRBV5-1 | TGCGCCAGCAGCGTACAGGGATACTACGAGCAGTACTTC | CASSVQGYYEQYF
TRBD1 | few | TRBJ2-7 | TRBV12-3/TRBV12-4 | TGTGCCAGCAGTTGGACAGGGCTTGGGTACGAGCAGTACTTC | CASSWTGLGYEQYF
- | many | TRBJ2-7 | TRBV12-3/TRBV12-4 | TGTGCCAGCAGTTTAGCGGGTTTACTCTACGAGCAGTACTTC | CASSLAGLLYEQYF
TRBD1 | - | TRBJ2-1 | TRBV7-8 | TGTGCCAGCAGCCCCCCGGCCGGGACAGGGCCCTACAATGAGCAGTTCTTC | CASSPPAGTGPYNEQFF
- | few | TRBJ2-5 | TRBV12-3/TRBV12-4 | TGTGCCAGCAGAATCTACCCGGCGGGGGAGACCCAGTACTTC | CASRIYPAGETQYF
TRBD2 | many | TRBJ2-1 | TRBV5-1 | TGCGCCAGCAGCTTAACCGGGACTACCATCTACAATGAGCAGTTCTTC | CASSLTGTTIYNEQFF
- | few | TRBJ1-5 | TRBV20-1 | TGCAGTGCTAGAGATCCCCGGAGCAATCAGCCCCAGCATTTT | CSARDPRSNQPQHF
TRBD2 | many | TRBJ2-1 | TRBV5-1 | TGCGCCAGCAGCCCTCGGTCTAGCGGATACAATGAGCAGTTCTTC | CASSPRSSGYNEQFF
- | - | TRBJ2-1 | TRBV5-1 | TGCGCCAGCAGCTCGGGCGGGGTTGCAAATGAGCAGTTCTTC | CASSSGGVANEQFF
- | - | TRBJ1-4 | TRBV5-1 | TGCGCCAGCAGCTTGGGGACCTTCTCCAATGAAAAACTGTTTTTT | CASSLGTFSNEKLFF
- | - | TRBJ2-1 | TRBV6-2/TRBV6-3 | TGTGCCAGCAGTTACTCGAGAAAGCGGGCGTACAATGAGCAGTTCTTC | CASSYSRKRAYNEQFF
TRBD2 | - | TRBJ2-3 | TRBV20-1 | TGCAGTGCTCCACTTTACGGGAGGGAGACAGATACGCAGTATTTT | CSAPLYGRETDTQYF
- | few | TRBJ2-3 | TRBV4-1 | TGCGCCAGCAGCCAAGGGGACGAGCGGGCGCAGTATTTT | CASSQGDERAQYF
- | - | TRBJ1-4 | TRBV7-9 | TGTGCCAGCAGCTTAGAGGCAGCAACTAATGAAAAACTGTTTTTT | CASSLEAATNEKLFF
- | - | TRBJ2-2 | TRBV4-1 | TGCGCCAGCAGCCCTCGCTACACCGGGGAGCTGTTTTTT | CASSPRYTGELFF
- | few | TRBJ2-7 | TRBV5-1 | TGTGCCAGCAGCTTAGAACGGCTCTCCTACGAGCAGTACTTC | CASSLERLSYEQYF
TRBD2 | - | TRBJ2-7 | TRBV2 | TGTGCCAGCAGAGCTAGCGGGACCTACGAGCAGTACTTC | CASRASGTYEQYF
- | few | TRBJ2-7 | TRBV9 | TGTGCCAGCAGCGTAGCTCCAGCGGCCTACGAGCAGTACTTC | CASSVAPAAYEQYF
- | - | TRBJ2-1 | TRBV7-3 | TGTGCCAGCAGCCAAGCCTACAGCTCCTACAATGAGCAGTTCTTC | CASSQAYSSYNEQFF